This TCR beta chain originates from a study of beta chain features in type 1 diabetes. The whole isolated RNA underwent reverse transcription, so sequencing captured expressed TCRB transcripts. TCRdb's copy holds only in-frame clones and misses some; the assay was immunoSEQ multiplex PCR. Seen here are under 400,000 clones, around 13% observed once, and the top ten hold about 0.01%. A single heparinised blood sample, averaging approximately 100 mL, was obtained per donor. Naive, central memory, regulatory and stem cell-like memory cells within the CD4+ compartment were sorted using CD45RO/CCR7/CD25/CD127/CD95/CD27. Post-sort purity exceeded 95% for all sorted populations. Trimming took off 6 bases at V and 0 bases at J, with 9 bases between the two ends. The CDR3 has 13 amino acids. Germline V gene lookup returns CDR1 SGHAT and CDR2 FQNNGV. This clone was seen only a few times. Its target is unknown.

Study findings and constraints: Moderately but significantly shorter TCRB CDR3s were found in Type 1 diabetes patients in all four CD4+ subsets. A possible short-template PCR bias applies equally to patients and controls.

V usage is TRBV11-2 and J usage is TRBJ2-7; possible D gene TRBD2, 5 bases. The TCR was taken from a woman in her late teens or twenties with type 1 diabetes. Sequenced material: naive CD4+ T cells from blood. The CDR3 sequence: CASSFSDSYEQYF. CDR3 nucleotide sequence: TGTGCCAGCAGTTTTAGCGACTCCTACGAGCAGTACTTC.